These 16 T cell receptor beta chains were sequenced from one sample in a study of spatial heterogeneity in lung cancer. Study-wide points: How many expanded intratumoral alpha and beta TCRs were present tracked the tumor mutation count, which was a count of nonsynonymous mutations.

No cognate antigen is known for these TCRs. Time point noted: sample taken at primary tumor resection. One entry per CDR3 protein, called by TCRdb with MiXCR from the 5' RACE reads. The sample has around 20,000 distinct CDR3 sequences; 5% to 7% are singletons. The sequences come from lung tumor tissue, collected at surgery. The receptors here all came from a female donor with early-stage non-small cell lung cancer.

The chain uses TRBV27 and TRBJ1-4; TRBD1 might be the D (6 bases). CDR3 length: 17 amino acids. V lost 5 bases to trimming and J lost 3 bases, with 19 bases between them. Germline CDR1 is MNHEY and CDR2 is SMNVEV (reference sequence). CDR3 sequence reads: CASSPLNRGAANEKLFF. CDR3 nucleotides: TGTGCCAGCAGTCCCCTTAATCGGGGGGCGGCTAATGAAAAACTGTTTTTT.

The V gene is TRBV20-1, the J gene TRBJ2-2; D remains ambiguous. The CDR3 consists of 15 residues. Trimming removed 2 bases at V and 0 bases at J, with 10 bases between. Looked up from germline, CDR1 is DFQATT and CDR2 is SNEGSKA (reference sequence). CDR3 loop: CSARSQTANTGELFF. In DNA form, the CDR3 reads TGCAGTGCTAGAAGCCAAACAGCGAACACCGGGGAGCTGTTTTTT.

A few counts support this clonotype. This chain uses TRBV9 with TRBJ2-7, with 7 nucleotides matching TRBD2. The germline V gene encodes CDR1 SGDLS and CDR2 YYNGEE. V lost 4 bases and J lost 3; bases outside the gene matches: 13. CDR3 length equals 16 residues. The CDR3 loop is CASSPKGAGAFYEQYF. The CDR3, as DNA: TGTGCCAGCAGCCCCAAGGGCGCGGGAGCGTTCTACGAGCAGTACTTC.

The sample holds many counts of this clonotype. J is TRBJ2-5 and V is TRBV9; D gene uncertain. Deletions cut 2 bases from V and 2 bases from J, with 13 bases between. Germline CDR1 reads SGDLS; CDR2 reads YYNGEE. The CDR3 runs to 15 residues. CDR3 amino acids: CASSVQPGRQETQYF. The CDR3 region has the DNA TGTGCCAGCAGCGTGCAGCCCGGGCGACAAGAGACCCAGTACTTC. The whole variable domain, remainder taken from reference TRBV9 and TRBJ2-5, is DSGVTQTPKHLITATGQRVTLRCSPRSGDLSVYWYQQSLDQGLQFLIQYYNGEERAKGNILERFSAQQFPDLHSELNLSSLELGDSALYFCASSVQPGRQETQYFGPGTRLLVL.

There are many counts of this clonotype. V is TRBV27 and J is TRBJ2-5; weak D call: TRBD1 (5 bases). Germline V gene sequence: CDR1 MNHEY, CDR2 SMNVEV (reference sequence). The ends were cut back, 5 bases at V and 5 bases at J, with 15 bases in the middle. This CDR3 region has 14 residues. The DNA of the CDR3 is TGTGCCAGCAGTCACCAGGGTCGTGGTGAGACCCAGTACTTC. Translated: CASSHQGRGETQYF.

This clonotype is medium-sized by share. The chain is built from TRBV7-2 and TRBJ1-5; 9 bases fit TRBD1. The V and J ends lost 5 bases and 7 bases, in that order; junction bases with no gene match: 15. Germline V gives CDR1 SGHTA, CDR2 FQGNSA. The length of the CDR3 is 17 residues. The CDR3 DNA reads TGTGCCAGCAGCCCAGGGACAGGGCGTCGGATTTTGCAGCCCCAGCATTTT. It translates to CASSPGTGRRILQPQHF.

By sample fraction, this clonotype is medium-sized (0.01 to 0.1%). The genes are TRBV30 and TRBJ2-2, with D possibly being TRBD1 (5 bases). CDR1 GTSNPN and CDR2 SVGIG come from the germline V gene (reference sequence). The CDR3 has 13 residues. Deletions cut 1 base from V and 5 bases from J, with 8 bases between. The CDR3 nucleotides are TGTGCCTGGAGTGCCTCAGGGACCGGGGAGCTGTTTTTT. Amino acids: CAWSASGTGELFF. The full variable domain, its missing parts supplied by reference TRBV30 and TRBJ2-2, is SQTIHQWPATLVQPVGSPLSLECTVEGTSNPNLYWYRQAAGRGLQLLFYSVGIGQISSEVPQNLSASRPQDRQFILSSKKLLLSDSGFYLCAWSASGTGELFFGEGSRLTVL.

This clonotype was observed at least ten times. V usage is TRBV6-6 and J usage is TRBJ2-1, with 15 bases lining up with TRBD2. This CDR3 has 18 residues. Trimming at V came to 7 bases and at J to 6 bases, leaving 13 bases not matched to a gene. CDR1 and CDR2 (germline): MNHNY, SVGAGI (reference sequence). DNA of the CDR3: TGTGCCAGCACCGTAGCCGGGACTAGCGGGAGGTTGGGCAATGAGCAGTTCTTC. Its translation: CASTVAGTSGRLGNEQFF.

The sample holds many counts of this clonotype. V usage is TRBV5-1 and J usage is TRBJ2-7, with no clear D. The CDR3 loop spans 15 amino acids. Germline CDR1 is SGHRS and CDR2 is YFSETQ. V was shortened by 0 bases and J by 7 bases, with 17 bases between the two germline ends. In nucleotides, the CDR3 is TGCGCCAGCAGCTTGGATCCCAGGCCCCTATGGGAGCAGTACTTC. Translated, it gives CASSLDPRPLWEQYF.

The rearrangement joins TRBV6-6 to TRBJ2-5; D not resolved. CDR1 and CDR2 from the germline V gene are MNHNY and SVGAGI (reference sequence). Trimming shortened V by 3 bases and J by 2 bases, and 7 bases separated the two germline ends. The CDR3 has 13 residues. As DNA, the CDR3 is TGTGCCAGCAGTTATAGTGTACAAGAGACCCAGTACTTC. This translates into CASSYSVQETQYF.

This clonotype was observed many times. This chain connects TRBV9 to TRBJ2-1; tentatively, D is TRBD2 (5 bases). CDR1 SGDLS and CDR2 YYNGEE come from the germline V gene. Trimming removed 4 bases at V and 7 bases at J, with 9 bases between. The CDR3 sequence is 12 residues long. In DNA form, the CDR3 reads TGTGCCAGCAGCCCACGGGATAATGAGCAGTTCTTC. Protein sequence: CASSPRDNEQFF.

At least ten counts were recorded for this clonotype. In DNA form, the CDR3 reads TGTGCCAGCAGCTTAGGACAGGGGAGCAATCAGCCCCAGCATTTT. It translates to CASSLGQGSNQPQHF. The J gene is TRBJ1-5, the V gene TRBV7-8; TRBD1 aligns across 8 bases. Germline lookup yields CDR1 SGHVS and CDR2 FQNEAQ. This CDR3 has 15 amino acids. J lost 1 base, V lost 1 base, and 0 bases had no gene match.

This clonotype was seen at least ten times. J is TRBJ1-2 and V is TRBV10-3, with 9 bases matching TRBD1. From germline, CDR1 is ENHRY and CDR2 SYGVKD. The CDR3 covers 13 residues. V lost 6 bases to trimming and J lost 4 bases; unmatched junction nucleotides: 3. The CDR3 here is CAIRGQGGYGYTF. Here the CDR3 DNA reads TGTGCCATCAGGGGACAGGGAGGCTATGGCTACACCTTC.

The CDR3 coding sequence is TGTGCCAGCAGCCCGGGACAGGGGGACTACGAGCAGTACTTC. It translates to CASSPGQGDYEQYF. The chain is built from TRBV5-6 and TRBJ2-7; 11 bases match TRBD1. The CDR3 consists of 14 residues. Looked up from germline, CDR1 is SGHDT and CDR2 is YYEEEE. Trimming cost V 4 bases and J 3 bases; bases outside gene matches: 3. Drawing the rest from reference TRBV5-6 and TRBJ2-7, the complete variable domain is DAGVTQSPTHLIKTRGQQVTLRCSPKSGHDTVSWYQQALGQGPQFIFQYYEEEERQRGNFPDRFSGHQFPNYSSELNVNALLLGDSALYLCASSPGQGDYEQYFGPGTRLTVT.

This clonotype showed up just a few times. This rearrangement joins TRBV19 to TRBJ2-7, with D hard to call. The CDR3 covers 15 residues. V was pared by 1 base and J by 5 bases, with 15 bases between. Germline V CDR1 and CDR2: LNHDA, SQIVND (reference sequence). The CDR3 region has the DNA TGTGCCAGTAGTATAGTACATCCCTTGGTCCACGAGCAGTACTTC. This encodes CASSIVHPLVHEQYF.

This clonotype was found many times. The J gene is TRBJ2-5, the V gene TRBV2; D is uncertain. The ends were cut back, 7 bases at V and 2 bases at J, with 11 bases in the middle. This CDR3 comprises 13 residues. CDR1 and CDR2 from the germline V gene are SNHLY and FYNNEI. CDR3 amino acids: CASNLGLQETQYF. CDR3 bases: TGTGCCAGCAATTTGGGGTTACAAGAGACCCAGTACTTC.